The 10 T cell receptor beta chains reported below all come from one sample, sequenced in a study of blood T cell repertoires in COVID-19. Clones were read by immunoSEQ multiplex PCR, and TCRdb kept only the in-frame ones, dropping some. The data contain 200,000 to 300,000 clones, more than 75% of them singletons. Specimen: peripheral blood. These receptors were obtained from a woman aged 60-70 years with active or convalescent COVID-19.

The chain is built from TRBV7-8 and TRBJ2-5; D possibly corresponds to TRBD2 (7 bases). The CDR3 has 14 residues. The germline CDR1 and CDR2 sequences are SGHVS and FQNEAQ. V was trimmed by 7 bases and J by 4 bases, leaving 16 bases between them. The DNA for the CDR3 is TGTGCCAGCATCCCATTGCGGGGGCGAGAGACCCAGTACTTC. Its translation: CASIPLRGRETQYF. The whole variable domain, remainder taken from reference TRBV7-8 and TRBJ2-5, is GAGVSQSPRYKVAKRGQDVALRCDPISGHVSLFWYQQALGQGPEFLTYFQNEAQLDKSGLPSDRFFAERPEGSVSTLKIQRTQQEDSAVYLCASIPLRGRETQYFGPGTRLLVL.

The chain combines TRBV5-1 with TRBJ2-7; TRBD1 matches at 8 bases. Germline V lookup: CDR1 SGHRS, CDR2 YFSETQ. The V and J ends lost 0 bases and 5 bases, in that order; junction bases with no gene match: 7. This CDR3 is built from 15 residues. Written as DNA, the CDR3 is TGCGCCAGCAGCTTGGGGGGACAGGTCGTCAACGAGCAGTACTTC. It is translated as CASSLGGQVVNEQYF.

The chain has TRBV13 and TRBJ1-2; 7 bases agree with TRBD1. CDR3 size: 14 residues. Germline V lookup: CDR1 PRHDT, CDR2 FYEKMQ (reference sequence). The trim removed 5 bases at V and 6 bases at J, leaving 9 bases unmatched. The CDR3 nucleotides are TGTGCCAGCAGCCATATGGAGGGGGCTGATGGCTACACCTTC. This codes for CASSHMEGADGYTF.

The CDR3: CASSQRATGNEQFF. The CDR3 DNA follows: TGTGCCAGCAGCCAGCGAGCGACCGGCAATGAGCAGTTCTTC. This chain joins TRBV3-1 (or the pseudogene TRBV3-2) and TRBJ2-1; no firm D call. Germline loops: CDR1 LGHDT, CDR2 YNNKEL (reference sequence). V was trimmed by 3 bases and J by 6 bases, leaving 12 bases between them. The CDR3 spans 14 residues.

Comment on this clone: One end of the junction varies from germline; a read error may be responsible. The chain couples TRBV7-7 to TRBJ2-5, with 10 bases fitting TRBD2. The CDR3 consists of 17 residues. The V gene's germline CDR1 is SSHAT and CDR2 FNYEAQ (reference sequence). This chain's CDR3 is CASSLGGSSGSQETQYF. DNA of the CDR3: TGTGCTAGCAGCTTAGGGGGTTCTAGCGGGAGCCAAGAGACCCAGTACTTC.

The chain recombines TRBV5-4 with TRBJ1-1; no clear D gene. CDR1 SGHNT and CDR2 YYREEE come from the germline V gene (reference sequence). V gave up 1 base and J gave up 4 bases, with 11 bases separating them. The CDR3 has 14 amino acids. The DNA for the CDR3 is TGTGCCAGCAGCTTGACAGTCGTTACCACTGAAGCTTTCTTT. Its protein is CASSLTVVTTEAFF.

Written as DNA, the CDR3 is TGTGCCAGCAGCAGGACAGGGGGCGTTGCTAATGAAAAACTGTTTTTT. It is translated as CASSRTGGVANEKLFF. V is TRBV13 and J is TRBJ1-4; the match to TRBD1 covers 11 bases. V gave up 5 bases and J gave up 3 bases; unmatched junction bases: 5. The CDR3 contains 16 residues. Germline CDR1 and CDR2: PRHDT and FYEKMQ (reference sequence).

V usage is TRBV6-6 and J usage is TRBJ1-2; TRBD1 aligns across 12 bases. J gave up 7 bases and V 0 bases, and 3 bases lay outside the gene matches. Germline values: CDR1 MNHNY, CDR2 SVGAGI (reference sequence). CDR3 length equals 15 residues. CDR3 bases: TGTGCCAGCAGTTACTCGGGACAGGGGGCGTTTGGCTACACCTTC. Amino acid sequence: CASSYSGQGAFGYTF.

The V call is TRBV5-1, the J call TRBJ2-1; 7 bases agree with TRBD2. Germline CDR1 is SGHRS and CDR2 is YFSETQ. Trimming took 4 bases from V and 9 from J; bases not matched to a gene: 7. CDR3 size: 13 residues. The CDR3 region has the DNA TGCGCCAGCAGCATTCTAGGGGAGGGTGAGCAGTTCTTC. Amino acid sequence: CASSILGEGEQFF.

The rearrangement links TRBV5-1 to TRBJ2-7; no reliable D call. The germline CDR1 and CDR2 sequences are SGHRS and YFSETQ. Trimming pared 0 bases from V and 0 bases from J, leaving 7 bases between. This CDR3 region has 14 residues. The CDR3 is CASSLAAVSYEQYF. For the CDR3, the DNA is TGCGCCAGCAGCTTGGCCGCAGTCTCCTACGAGCAGTACTTC.